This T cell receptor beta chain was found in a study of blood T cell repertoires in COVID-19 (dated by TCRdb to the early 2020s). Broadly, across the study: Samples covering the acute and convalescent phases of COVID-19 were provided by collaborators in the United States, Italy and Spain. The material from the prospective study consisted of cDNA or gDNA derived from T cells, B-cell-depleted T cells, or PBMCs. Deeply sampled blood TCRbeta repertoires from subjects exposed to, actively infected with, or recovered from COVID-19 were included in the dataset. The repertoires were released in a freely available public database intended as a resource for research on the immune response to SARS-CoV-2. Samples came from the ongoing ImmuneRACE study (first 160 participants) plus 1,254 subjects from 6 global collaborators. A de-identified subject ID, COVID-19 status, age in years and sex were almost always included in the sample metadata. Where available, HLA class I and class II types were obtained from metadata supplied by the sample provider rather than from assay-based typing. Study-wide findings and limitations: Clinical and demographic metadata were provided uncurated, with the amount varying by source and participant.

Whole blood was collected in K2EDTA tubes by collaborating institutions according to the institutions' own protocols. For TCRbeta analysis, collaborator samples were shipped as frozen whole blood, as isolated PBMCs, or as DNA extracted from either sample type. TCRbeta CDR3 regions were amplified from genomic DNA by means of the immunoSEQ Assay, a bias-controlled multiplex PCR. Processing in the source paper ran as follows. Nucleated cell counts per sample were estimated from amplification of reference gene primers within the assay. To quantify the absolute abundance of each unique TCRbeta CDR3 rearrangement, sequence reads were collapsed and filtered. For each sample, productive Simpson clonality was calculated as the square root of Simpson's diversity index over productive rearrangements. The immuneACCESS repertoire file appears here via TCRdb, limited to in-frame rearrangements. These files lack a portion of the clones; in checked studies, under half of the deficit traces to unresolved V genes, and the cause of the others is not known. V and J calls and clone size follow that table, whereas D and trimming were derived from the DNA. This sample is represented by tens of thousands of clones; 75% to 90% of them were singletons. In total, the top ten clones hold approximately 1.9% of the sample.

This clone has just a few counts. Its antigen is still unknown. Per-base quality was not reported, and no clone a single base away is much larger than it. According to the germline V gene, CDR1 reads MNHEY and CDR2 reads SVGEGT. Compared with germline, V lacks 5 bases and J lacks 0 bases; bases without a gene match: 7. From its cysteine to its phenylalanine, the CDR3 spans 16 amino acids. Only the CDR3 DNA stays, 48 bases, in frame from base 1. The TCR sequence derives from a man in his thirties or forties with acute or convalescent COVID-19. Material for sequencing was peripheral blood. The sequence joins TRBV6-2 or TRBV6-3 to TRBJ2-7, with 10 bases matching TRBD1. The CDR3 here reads CASSRGTGVSSYEQYF. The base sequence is TGTGCCAGCAGTCGGGGGACAGGGGTGTCCTCCTACGAGCAGTACTTC.